A selection of T cell receptor beta chains follows, all from one sample in a study of cytomegalovirus exposure and HLA in healthy donors. Sequenced by immunoSEQ multiplex PCR; TCRdb stores in-frame clones only, minus some. The sample gives 97,000 or so clones, approximately 87% of which show up once; 2.5% to 3% is in the top ten. Sequences were obtained from PBMCs. The receptors here all came from a man aged 40-50 years in good health and CMV-seronegative. CDR3s include the opening cysteine and the closing phenylalanine or tryptophan.

TRBV13 18 CASSKRIGTPGGSYEQYF
TRBV6-1 13 CASSDYTVNEQFF
TRBV13 18 CASSDPGQGAISDYGYTF
TRBV9 17 CASSVGAYRSSYNEQFF
TRBV27 14 CASRRTGEIDEQYF
TRBV6-6 14 CASTGGVFGSPLHF
TRBV7-2 16 CASSLVGGGGNQPQHF
TRBV7-3 14 CASSLIGGTTAAFF
TRBV5-1 14 CASRGLASEDEQFF
TRBV27 14 CASSFRSQNTEAFF
TRBV27 13 CASSSSNRAGYTF
TRBV11-3 16 CASSLGLTGSYNEQFF
TRBV7-2 16 CASSLVGTGINQPQHF
TRBV4-3 14 CASSQDQGESPLHF
TRBV11-1 14 CASSRETGITEAFF
TRBV5-1 13 CASSLTGQLGYTF
TRBV7-2 15 CASSSSRQGLYGYTF
TRBV2 14 CASSEQVLNQPQHF
TRBV7-9 15 CASSLAGAGNQPQHF
TRBV5-1 14 CASTGTGWVGEQYF
TRBV11-2 16 CASSFNVRALLNEQFF
TRBV6-6 12 CASSYEEGDYTF
TRBV19 12 CASTLAGSEAFF
TRBV10-3 13 CAIAARGNEKLFF
TRBV30 13 CAWRDRANSPLHF
TRBV6-6 14 CASSYSITAEKLFF
TRBV4-3 14 CASSPGLASDTQYF
TRBV6-5 14 CASRMSVNYYGYTF
TRBV9 14 CASSVGTANYGYTF
TRBV19 17 CASSIGGPGGGHTEAFF
TRBV19 14 CASSRQGSNQPQHF
TRBV7-2 14 CASSLERGGSPLHF
TRBV4-3 14 CASSHGQRDEKLFF
TRBV6-6 15 CASSYSRDRGHEQFF
TRBV5-1 14 CASSVTGPGEKLFF
TRBV25-1 12 CASSGREDTIYF
TRBV7-9 15 CASSSPAGGQETQYF
TRBV7-2 14 CASSPGGRHTEAFF
TRBV6-1 14 CASSRDRGEEKLFF
TRBV29-1 13 CSVLGQGRDGYTF
TRBV7-2 15 CASSLSGGARNEQFF
TRBV7-9 11 CASSRGETQYF
TRBV7-8 14 CASSLAPGPDTQYF
TRBV6-1 15 CASSERTELNTEAFF
TRBV30 15 CAWSVHPGGDQPQHF
TRBV19 12 CASRQGDYGYTF
TRBV7-9 13 CASSQPGVHEQYF
TRBV7-3 17 CASSLTGPSGGPDTQYF
TRBV14 18 CASSHYRTGGPRYNEQFF
TRBV7-2 17 CASSLAVAGGRTGELFF
TRBV18 12 CASSPNTDTQYF
TRBV5-6 11 CASSHRDEQYF
TRBV5-5 13 CASSLDRGHGYTF
TRBV7-6 14 CASSLGGMDQPQHF
TRBV5-6 14 CASSVYRSRNEQYF